The next 12 T cell receptor beta chains were all read from a single sample in a study of shared clonotypes between healthy human individuals. The protocol was immunoSEQ multiplex PCR, while the TCRdb copy is restricted to in-frame clones and leaves out a portion. The sample holds 850,000 to 1,200,000 clones, approximately 70% seen once. Sequencing input: memory CD4+ T cells sorted from blood. The subset denotes: CD45RA-negative fraction. The receptors here all came from a man between 18 and 35 years old in good health.

This clone was observed once. Other DNA sequences of this sample code for an identical CDR3. The J gene is TRBJ1-6, the V gene TRBV30; TRBD1 aligns across 9 bases. J was trimmed by 8 bases and V by 4 bases; bases with no gene match: 3. Germline-derived CDR1 and CDR2 are GTSNPN and SVGIG (reference sequence). The CDR3 totals 13 residues. The CDR3 spells CAWMDRGDSPLHF. The CDR3 DNA is TGTGCCTGGATGGACAGGGGCGATTCACCCCTCCACTTT.

Remarks on this clone: Other DNA sequences from this sample encode an identical CDR3 as well. The chain couples TRBV7-8 to TRBJ1-5; no clear D. The ends were cut back, 1 base at V and 4 bases at J, with 8 bases in the middle. The CDR3 runs to 14 residues. In germline, CDR1 is SGHVS, CDR2 FQNEAQ. CDR3 protein: CASSLGGYNQPQHF. The DNA for the CDR3 is TGTGCCAGCAGCTTAGGCGGCTATAATCAGCCCCAGCATTTT.

For this clone: This sample also contains other DNA sequences that code for the same CDR3. The V and J genes are TRBV7-9 and TRBJ2-5; 10 bases fit TRBD2. Germline loops: CDR1 SEHNR, CDR2 FQNEAQ (reference sequence). The CDR3 runs to 16 residues. The junction had 3 bases not matched to a gene; V was cut back by 1 base and J by 1 base. The CDR3 loop is CASSLGLAGVQETQYF. The DNA for the CDR3 is TGTGCCAGCAGCTTAGGGCTAGCGGGGGTCCAAGAGACCCAGTACTTC. Variable domain in full (rest from reference TRBV7-9 and TRBJ2-5): DTGVSQNPRHKITKRGQNVTFRCDPISEHNRLYWYRQTLGQGPEFLTYFQNEAQLEKSRLLSDRFSAERPKGSFSTLEIQRTEQGDSAMYLCASSLGLAGVQETQYFGPGTRLLVL.

V is TRBV30 and J is TRBJ1-1; D gene unclear. The ends were cut back, 1 base at V and 5 bases at J, with 5 bases in the middle. Germline V gene data show CDR1 as GTSNPN and CDR2 as SVGIG (reference sequence). CDR3 size: 11 residues. The CDR3 loop is CAWSDQTEAFF. The DNA of the CDR3 is TGTGCCTGGAGTGACCAAACTGAAGCTTTCTTT.

The genes are TRBV7-2 and TRBJ2-7, with 12 positions matching TRBD2. Germline CDR1 is SGHTA and CDR2 is FQGNSA. V gave up 1 base and J gave up 4 bases; unmatched junction bases: 8. This CDR3 region has 17 residues. The CDR3 region is CASSLVSSGRAVYEQYF. As DNA, the CDR3 is TGTGCCAGCAGCTTAGTTTCTAGCGGGAGGGCCGTATACGAGCAGTACTTC.

This rearrangement joins TRBV5-1 to TRBJ1-5; no definite D call. The CDR3 is 14 amino acids. V was trimmed by 3 bases and J by 7 bases, leaving 14 bases between them. The germline V gene encodes CDR1 SGHRS and CDR2 YFSETQ. CDR3 sequence (DNA): TGCGCCAGCAGCTCGGGTGGAATTGGCCAGCCCCAGCATTTT. Its translation: CASSSGGIGQPQHF.

This clone was seen a few times. The gene calls are TRBV19 and TRBJ1-1; TRBD1 is a possible D gene (6 bases). From germline, CDR1 is LNHDA and CDR2 SQIVND (reference sequence). The CDR3 length is 15 residues. Trimming left V 5 bases short and J 1 base short, with 14 bases between. In nucleotides, the CDR3 is TGTGCCAGTAGTTTCTTCTCGACAGGGAACACTGAAGCTTTCTTT. It translates to CASSFFSTGNTEAFF.

There are a few counts of this clone. At the DNA level, this CDR3 is encoded by other sequences in the same sample as well. The rearrangement uses TRBV5-4 and TRBJ1-1; D is unresolved. This CDR3 has 13 residues. The V and J ends lost 4 bases and 4 bases respectively, with 11 bases between them. Germline V CDR1 and CDR2: SGHNT, YYREEE (reference sequence). In DNA form, the CDR3 reads TGTGCCAGCAGCGCGACGGGCGGCACTGAAGCTTTCTTT. The encoded protein is CASSATGGTEAFF.

The V gene is TRBV29-1, the J gene TRBJ1-2; D might be TRBD1 (5 bases). CDR3 size: 15 residues. Germline V gene sequence: CDR1 SQVTM, CDR2 ANQGSEA. Trimming stripped 0 bases from V and 2 bases from J, with 13 bases between. CDR3 nucleotides: TGCAGCGTTGAAGAGTGGACAAATGTCAACTATGGCTACACCTTC. This sequence encodes CSVEEWTNVNYGYTF.

The V and J genes are TRBV2 and TRBJ2-5, with unresolved D. The germline V gene encodes CDR1 SNHLY and CDR2 FYNNEI. This CDR3 spans 11 amino acids. V was pared by 6 bases and J by 4 bases, with 6 bases between. CDR3 nucleotide sequence: TGTGCCAGCAGGATTGCAGAGACCCAGTACTTC. It yields the protein CASRIAETQYF.

The chain joins TRBV10-3 to TRBJ1-3; D possibly corresponds to TRBD1 (5 bases). This CDR3 has 15 residues. V lost 3 bases and J 0 bases, leaving 9 bases between the germline ends. Germline-derived CDR1 and CDR2 are ENHRY and SYGVKD. CDR3 amino acids: CAISEEGVSGNTIYF. CDR3 DNA sequence: TGTGCCATCAGTGAAGAAGGGGTCTCTGGAAACACCATATATTTT.

The chain employs TRBV11-2 and TRBJ2-1, with D perhaps TRBD1 (6 bases). The CDR3 extends over 13 amino acids. The V end lost 0 bases, the J end lost 16 bases, and 16 bases lay between the germline ends. CDR1 and CDR2 from the germline V gene are SGHAT and FQNNGV. CDR3 bases: TGTGCCAGCAGCTTAGATCTTCGCAGGGGTCTTTTCTTC. It encodes CASSLDLRRGLFF.